Each of the 27 T cell receptor beta chains below was sequenced from the same sample in a study of CD8 T cells in ankylosing spondylitis. TCRdb re-derived calls from the 5' RACE reads in MiXCR, one entry per CDR3 protein. The sample yields some 220,000 distinct CDR3 sequences, roughly 8.2% seen once. Sequencing used blood, either unsorted or a sorted T cell fraction (not recorded which). These TCRs come from a female donor with ankylosing spondylitis or in good health (not recorded which).

The V and J genes are TRBV7-2 and TRBJ2-7, with TRBD2 matching over 8 bases. The CDR3 covers 16 residues. In germline, CDR1 is SGHTA, CDR2 FQGNSA. Trimming removed 3 bases from V and 4 bases from J; junction bases left unmatched: 11. CDR3 coding DNA: TGTGCCAGCAGCTTCCGGGGGGGAAATGCCATATACGAGCAGTACTTC. It codes for CASSFRGGNAIYEQYF.

The sample holds many counts of this clonotype. V and J are TRBV6-2 or TRBV6-3 and TRBJ2-3; 10 nucleotides agree with TRBD2. Germline lookup yields CDR1 MNHEY and CDR2 SVGEGT. V shed 5 bases, J shed 2 bases, and the junction held 1 base outside the gene matches. The CDR3 extends over 14 amino acids. CDR3 loop: CASSSGRATDTQYF. The CDR3 DNA reads as TGTGCCAGCAGTAGCGGGAGGGCCACAGATACGCAGTATTTT.

This clonotype occurred many times. The rearrangement uses TRBV20-1 and TRBJ2-7, with D possibly called TRBD1 or TRBD2 (6 bases each). Germline lookup yields CDR1 DFQATT and CDR2 SNEGSKA (reference sequence). The V gene lost 7 bases and the J gene lost 4 bases, with 17 bases spanning the gap. CDR3 length: 13 residues. The CDR3 sequence: CSVPLEGGYEQYF. The DNA of the CDR3 is TGCAGTGTCCCCCTTGAAGGGGGGTACGAGCAGTACTTC.

This clonotype has at least ten counts. V and J are TRBV12-3 or TRBV12-4 and TRBJ2-4; 11 bases match TRBD1. The CDR3 has 15 residues. V shed 6 bases, J shed 0 bases, and the junction held 1 base outside the gene matches. Written as DNA, the CDR3 is TGTGCCAGCAGGGACAGGGGGCAAGCCAAAAACATTCAGTACTTC. Translation gives CASRDRGQAKNIQYF.

The chain has TRBV6-1 and TRBJ2-2, with D unclear. Germline assignment: CDR1 MNHNS and CDR2 SASEGT. Trimming cost V 3 bases and J 2 bases, with 10 bases left between them. The CDR3 is 15 amino acids. The CDR3 sequence is CASSEQPGNTGELFF. The CDR3 coding sequence is TGTGCCAGCAGTGAGCAACCTGGAAACACCGGGGAGCTGTTTTTT.

This clonotype was seen ten or more times. The rearrangement links TRBV6-5 to TRBJ2-3; 7 bases map to TRBD1. Germline V gene lookup returns CDR1 MNHEY and CDR2 SVGAGI. This CDR3 comprises 15 residues. The J segment lost 4 bases and the V segment lost 2 bases, leaving 6 bases of the junction unmatched. CDR3 coding DNA: TGTGCCAGCAGTTACCCACAGGGGCCCCCAGATACGCAGTATTTT. Protein sequence: CASSYPQGPPDTQYF.

This clonotype was observed at least ten times. This chain joins TRBV20-1 and TRBJ2-2; D is possibly TRBD2 (5 bases). The ends were cut back, 3 bases at V and 0 bases at J, with 5 bases in the middle. This CDR3 region has 13 residues. Per the germline V gene, CDR1 is DFQATT and CDR2 is SNEGSKA (reference sequence). The CDR3 reads CSARGANTGELFF. The DNA of the CDR3 is TGCAGTGCTAGGGGAGCGAACACCGGGGAGCTGTTTTTT.

This clonotype was found many times. The chain has TRBV28 and TRBJ2-7, with a weak D call TRBD1 (5 bases). Germline-derived CDR1 and CDR2 are MDHEN and SYDVKM. CDR3 size: 11 residues. Between the trimmed V and J ends, which lost 6 bases and 3 bases, there was a span of 6 bases. Written as DNA, the CDR3 is TGTGCCAGCAGACAGGACTACGAGCAGTACTTC. As protein: CASRQDYEQYF.

This clonotype was observed at least ten times. The chain links TRBV12-3 or TRBV12-4 to TRBJ2-1; no reliable D call. The CDR3 is made up of 13 amino acids. V lost 7 bases to trimming and J lost 5 bases, with 12 bases between them. The CDR3 sequence: CASTPGGNNEQFF. CDR3 bases: TGTGCCAGCACCCCGGGCGGTAACAATGAGCAGTTCTTC.

About this clonotype: At one end, the junction sequence differs from germline, possibly due to a read error. V usage is TRBV12-3 or TRBV12-4 and J usage is TRBJ2-3; the D is unclear. The CDR3 contains 18 residues. The CDR3 DNA reads as TGTGTCAGCAGGCAATTCATTATGGCAGGAAAACCCACAGATACGCAGTATTTT. Translating gives CVSRQFIMAGKPTDTQYF.

This clonotype was recorded at least ten times. The chain links TRBV7-9 to TRBJ2-1; unclear D gene. The V end lost 4 bases, the J end lost 9 bases, and 13 bases lay between the germline ends. Germline CDR1 and CDR2: SEHNR and FQNEAQ (reference sequence). The CDR3 is 13 amino acids. Written as DNA, the CDR3 is TGTGCCAGCAGCTCCGCTTGGGGTCCTGAGCAGTTCTTC. Protein sequence: CASSSAWGPEQFF.

This clonotype was observed many times. The chain couples TRBV29-1 to TRBJ1-1; D not certain. V was pared by 7 bases and J by 3 bases, with 15 bases between. This CDR3 region has 13 residues. Germline CDR1 reads SQVTM; CDR2 reads ANQGSEA. The CDR3 coding sequence is TGCAGCGCGACCTCTCAGGCCGACACTGAAGCTTTCTTT. The encoded protein is CSATSQADTEAFF.

This clonotype turned up a few times. The chain uses TRBV7-2 and TRBJ2-7; the match to TRBD2 covers 11 bases. Germline-derived CDR1 and CDR2 are SGHTA and FQGNSA. The CDR3 extends over 16 amino acids. J gave up 4 bases and V 5 bases, and 10 bases lay outside the gene matches. Here the CDR3 DNA reads TGTGCCAGCAGCCCGATTATAGCGGGAGGGCCGTACGAGCAGTACTTC. Translating it yields CASSPIIAGGPYEQYF.

This clonotype has ten or more counts. The chain carries TRBV28 and TRBJ1-2; D is ambiguous. The V end lost 4 bases, the J end lost 4 bases, and 16 bases lay between the germline ends. CDR1 MDHEN and CDR2 SYDVKM come from the germline V gene. This CDR3 spans 15 amino acids. The CDR3: CASSSPSRDRYGYTF. Written as DNA, the CDR3 is TGTGCCAGCAGTTCACCCTCCAGAGATCGCTATGGCTACACCTTC.

The table lists this clonotype with many counts. CDR3 sequence (DNA): TGTGCCAGCAGTGAAACCAGGGGGCAAGCTTTCTTT. It encodes CASSETRGQAFF. This chain uses TRBV2 with TRBJ1-1, with 8 bases aligning to TRBD1. The ends lost 2 bases at V and 9 bases at J; junction bases unmatched: 2. CDR3 size: 12 residues. Per germline, CDR1 SNHLY and CDR2 FYNNEI.

About this clonotype itself: This may be a read error, as it is one base from a much larger clone. This rearrangement joins TRBV5-1 to TRBJ2-3; TRBD2 matches at 12 bases. From germline, CDR1 is SGHRS and CDR2 YFSETQ. CDR3 size: 15 residues. CDR3 in amino acids: CASKLAGGSTATQYF. As DNA, the CDR3 is TGCGCCAGCAAACTAGCGGGAGGAAGCACAGCTACGCAGTATTTT.

This clonotype has ten or more counts. The chain recombines TRBV7-2 with TRBJ2-7; D is ambiguous. The CDR3 is 15 amino acids. Trimming stripped 2 bases from V and 4 bases from J, with 15 bases between. Per the germline V gene, CDR1 is SGHTA and CDR2 is FQGNSA. CDR3: CASSLSEGRWYEQYF. CDR3 nucleotides: TGTGCCAGCAGCTTAAGCGAAGGCAGGTGGTACGAGCAGTACTTC.

This clonotype was seen many times. The V and J genes are TRBV20-1 and TRBJ2-2; no reliable D call. Germline assignment: CDR1 DFQATT and CDR2 SNEGSKA (reference sequence). This CDR3 has 13 amino acids. Trimming removed 7 bases at V and 1 base at J, with 10 bases between. The CDR3 bases are TGCAGTGTGGGGATGGAGAACACCGGGGAGCTGTTTTTT. This encodes CSVGMENTGELFF.

This clonotype was seen at least ten times. The gene calls are TRBV6-5 and TRBJ1-1; D gene uncertain. The V end was cut by 5 bases, the J end by 9 bases, with 13 bases between. The CDR3 runs 12 residues. From germline, CDR1 is MNHEY and CDR2 SVGAGI. CDR3 sequence (DNA): TGTGCCAGCAGTCCCGGGTTGGGTCAAGCTTTCTTT. Amino acids: CASSPGLGQAFF.

This clonotype was observed many times. The chain is built from TRBV4-3 and TRBJ2-3, with TRBD1 matching 7 bases. V shed 0 bases and J 0 bases; nucleotides not matched to a gene: 3. Germline CDR1 LGHNA, CDR2 YSLEER. This CDR3 contains 16 residues. CDR3 coding DNA: TGCGCCAGCAGCCAAGATACAGGGGCGAGCACAGATACGCAGTATTTT. Translated, it gives CASSQDTGASTDTQYF.

V is TRBV7-9 and J is TRBJ2-7; TRBD2 matches 13 bases. CDR3 length: 14 residues. Germline V gene data show CDR1 as SEHNR and CDR2 as FQNEAQ (reference sequence). After removal of 5 bases from V and 4 bases from J, the junction contained 2 bases not matched to a gene. CDR3: CASSKTSGRYEQYF. CDR3 bases: TGTGCCAGCAGCAAGACTAGCGGGAGGTACGAGCAGTACTTC.

This clonotype was observed many times. CDR3 sequence: CSAYGGPETQYF. CDR3 bases: TGCAGTGCTTACGGAGGGCCGGAGACCCAGTACTTC. The J gene is TRBJ2-5, the V gene TRBV20-1, with D perhaps matching TRBD2 (6 bases). The germline gives CDR1 DFQATT, CDR2 SNEGSKA (reference sequence). The CDR3 runs to 12 residues. V was pared by 5 bases and J by 5 bases, with 12 bases between.

This clonotype was picked up many times. The V call is TRBV6-4, the J call TRBJ1-1; D ambiguous. V was clipped by 4 bases and J by 1 base, with 10 bases between them. Per germline, CDR1 MRHNA and CDR2 SNTAGT. This CDR3 is 14 amino acids long. CDR3 protein: CASSAYHQNTEAFF. The CDR3 coding sequence is TGTGCCAGCAGTGCTTACCACCAGAACACTGAAGCTTTCTTT.

This clonotype was counted at least ten times. The chain combines TRBV5-1 with TRBJ2-3, with D possibly being TRBD2 (6 bases). Germline assignment: CDR1 SGHRS and CDR2 YFSETQ. This CDR3 region has 15 residues. Trimming removed 4 bases from V and 2 bases from J, with 14 bases in between. The CDR3 nucleotides are TGCGCCAGCAGCCTGGGACTGAAAGACACAGATACGCAGTATTTT. This encodes CASSLGLKDTDTQYF.

This clonotype was recorded many times. This chain uses TRBV5-1 with TRBJ2-5; perhaps TRBD2 as D (6 bases). The CDR3 sequence is 15 residues long. V dropped 3 bases and J dropped 4 bases, with 16 bases sitting between them. Germline CDR1 reads SGHRS; CDR2 reads YFSETQ. This CDR3 is CASSSWDSTGETQYF. The CDR3 region has the DNA TGCGCCAGCAGCTCCTGGGACTCCACGGGAGAGACCCAGTACTTC.

This clonotype was observed at least ten times. The genes are TRBV29-1 and TRBJ1-1; a possible D gene is TRBD1 (6 bases). Trimming shortened V by 2 bases and J by 5 bases, and 15 bases separated the two germline ends. CDR3 length: 14 amino acids. CDR1 and CDR2 (germline): SQVTM, ANQGSEA. CDR3 loop: CSVESGGRGTEAFF. The CDR3, as DNA: TGCAGCGTTGAATCGGGGGGGCGCGGAACTGAAGCTTTCTTT.

DNA of the CDR3: TGTGCCAGCAGCCAAGACGGATCCTTCCCCCAAGAGACCCAGTACTTC. As protein: CASSQDGSFPQETQYF. V is TRBV7-2 and J is TRBJ2-5; D not resolved. This CDR3 spans 16 amino acids. Germline CDR1 SGHTA, CDR2 FQGNSA. V lost 5 bases to trimming and J lost 1 base, with 17 bases between them.